The following is a TCR beta chain sequence with its context. This specimen comes from a study of blood T cell repertoires in COVID-19. Libraries were prepared by immunoSEQ multiplex PCR; TCRdb keeps only in-frame clonotypes and omits some of them. Here the sample spans 250,000 to 350,000 clones, around 89% being singletons. V was trimmed by 6 bases and J by 0 bases, leaving 12 bases between them. The germline gives CDR1 SGHVS, CDR2 FQNEAQ. The CDR3 contains 15 residues. Material for sequencing was PBMCs or T cells enriched from blood (not recorded which). The receptor's source is a woman aged 45-59 years who had recovered from COVID-19. The gene calls are TRBV7-8 and TRBJ2-1; D might be TRBD2 (6 bases). The CDR3 DNA reads TGTGCCAGCAGTCTTAGCGGTAGCTCCTACAATGAGCAGTTCTTC. It codes for CASSLSGSSYNEQFF.